This section outlines one TCR beta chain sequence together with its context. The TCRbeta library incorporated unique molecular identifiers. Each CDR3 protein is one row after TCRdb ran MiXCR on the PCR reads. This table has 450,000 to 600,000 distinct CDR3 sequences, 32% appearing once. These data are taken from a study of T-cell reconstitution after alpha-beta-depleted transplantation in children. The TCR comes from a human donor who donated a stem cell graft to a child with aplastic anemia. The sequences come from PBMCs from the stem cell graft donor, collected from the stem cell graft.

CDR3 nucleotides: TGTGCCAGCAGTACAGACAGGGGAGGCACTGAAGCTTTCTTT. Its protein product is CASSTDRGGTEAFF. This chain joins TRBV6-2 or TRBV6-3 and TRBJ1-1; 8 nucleotides agree with TRBD1. The CDR3 covers 14 residues. Germline V CDR1 and CDR2: MNHEY, SVGEGT. V shed 5 bases, J shed 4 bases, and the junction held 6 bases outside the gene matches.